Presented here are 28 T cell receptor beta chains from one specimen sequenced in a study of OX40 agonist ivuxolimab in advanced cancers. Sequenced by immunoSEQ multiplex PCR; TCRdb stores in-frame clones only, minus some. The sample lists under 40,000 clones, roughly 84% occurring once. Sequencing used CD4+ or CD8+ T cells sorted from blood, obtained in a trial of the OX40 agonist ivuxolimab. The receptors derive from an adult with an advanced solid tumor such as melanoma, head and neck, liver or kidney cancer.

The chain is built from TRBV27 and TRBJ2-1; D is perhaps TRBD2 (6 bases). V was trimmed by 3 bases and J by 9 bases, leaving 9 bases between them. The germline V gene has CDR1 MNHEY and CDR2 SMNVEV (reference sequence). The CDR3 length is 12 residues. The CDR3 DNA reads TGTGCCAGCAGTTTGGGACTGGGTGAGCAGTTCTTC. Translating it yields CASSLGLGEQFF.

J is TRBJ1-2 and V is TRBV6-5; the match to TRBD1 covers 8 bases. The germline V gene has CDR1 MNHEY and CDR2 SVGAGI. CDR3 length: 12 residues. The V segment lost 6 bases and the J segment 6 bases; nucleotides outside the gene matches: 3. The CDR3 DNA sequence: TGTGCCAGCAGCCAACAGGGGGATGGCTACACCTTC. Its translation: CASSQQGDGYTF.

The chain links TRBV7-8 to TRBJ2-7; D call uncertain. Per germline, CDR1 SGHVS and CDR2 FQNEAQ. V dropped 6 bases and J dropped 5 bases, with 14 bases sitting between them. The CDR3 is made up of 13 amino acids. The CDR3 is CASSYSSVHEQYF. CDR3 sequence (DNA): TGTGCCAGCAGTTATTCATCCGTGCACGAGCAGTACTTC.

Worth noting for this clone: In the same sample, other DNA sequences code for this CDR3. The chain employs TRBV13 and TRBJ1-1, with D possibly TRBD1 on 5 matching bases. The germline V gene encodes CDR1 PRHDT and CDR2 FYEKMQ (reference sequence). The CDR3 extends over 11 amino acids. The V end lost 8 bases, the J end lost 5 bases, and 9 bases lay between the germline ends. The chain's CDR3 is CASAGGTEAFF. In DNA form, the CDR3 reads TGTGCCAGCGCGGGGGGGACTGAAGCTTTCTTT.

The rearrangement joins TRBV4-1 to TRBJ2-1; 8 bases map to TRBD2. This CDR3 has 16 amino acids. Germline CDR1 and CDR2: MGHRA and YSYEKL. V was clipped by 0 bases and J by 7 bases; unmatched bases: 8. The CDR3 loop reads CASSQDWTGGMNEQFF. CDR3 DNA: TGCGCCAGCAGCCAAGATTGGACGGGGGGGATGAATGAGCAGTTCTTC.

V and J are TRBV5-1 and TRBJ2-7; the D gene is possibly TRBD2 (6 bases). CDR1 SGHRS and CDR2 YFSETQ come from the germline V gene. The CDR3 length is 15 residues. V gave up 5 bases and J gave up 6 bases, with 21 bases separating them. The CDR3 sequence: CASRDPMEGMGEQYF. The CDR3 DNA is TGCGCCAGCAGAGACCCAATGGAGGGGATGGGCGAGCAGTACTTC.

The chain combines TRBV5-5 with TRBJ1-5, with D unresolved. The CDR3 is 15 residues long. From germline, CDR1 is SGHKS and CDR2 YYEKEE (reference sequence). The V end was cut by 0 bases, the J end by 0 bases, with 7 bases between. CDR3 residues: CASSLGSYSNQPQHF. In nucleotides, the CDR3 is TGTGCCAGCAGCTTGGGCAGTTATAGCAATCAGCCCCAGCATTTT.

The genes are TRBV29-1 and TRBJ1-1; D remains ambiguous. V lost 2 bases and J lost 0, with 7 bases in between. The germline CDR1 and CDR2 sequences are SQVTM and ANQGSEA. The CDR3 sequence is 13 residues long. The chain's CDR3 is CSVEKRMNTEAFF. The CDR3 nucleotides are TGCAGCGTTGAAAAGCGCATGAACACTGAAGCTTTCTTT.

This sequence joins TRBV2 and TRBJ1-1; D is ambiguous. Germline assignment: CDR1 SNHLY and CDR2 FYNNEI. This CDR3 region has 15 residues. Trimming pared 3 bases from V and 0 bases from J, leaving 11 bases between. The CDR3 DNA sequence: TGTGCCAGCAGTGACACCATGACACTGAACACTGAAGCTTTCTTT. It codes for CASSDTMTLNTEAFF.

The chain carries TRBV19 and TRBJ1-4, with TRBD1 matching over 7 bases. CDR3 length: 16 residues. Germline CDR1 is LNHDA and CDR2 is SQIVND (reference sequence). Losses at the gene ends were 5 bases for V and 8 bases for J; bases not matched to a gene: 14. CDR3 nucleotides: TGTGCCAGTAGTGTGTACGGGACAGCAGATGGGGAAAAACTGTTTTTT. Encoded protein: CASSVYGTADGEKLFF.

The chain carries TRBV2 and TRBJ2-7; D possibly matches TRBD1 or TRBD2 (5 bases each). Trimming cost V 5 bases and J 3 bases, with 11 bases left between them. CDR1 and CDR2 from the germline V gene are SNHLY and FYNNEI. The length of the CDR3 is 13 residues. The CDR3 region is CASSKRDHYEQYF. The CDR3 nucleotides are TGTGCCAGCAGTAAACGGGACCACTACGAGCAGTACTTC. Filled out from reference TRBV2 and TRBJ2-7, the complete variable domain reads EPEVTQTPSHQVTQMGQEVILRCVPISNHLYFYWYRQILGQKVEFLVSFYNNEISEKSEIFDDQFSVERPDGSNFTLKIRSTKLEDSAMYFCASSKRDHYEQYFGPGTRLTVT.

The CDR3 nucleotides read TGTGCCAGCAGCTTAAGTGGGACAGGGGGCTATGGCTACACCTTC. Its translation: CASSLSGTGGYGYTF. The chain uses TRBV11-2 and TRBJ1-2, with 11 nucleotides matching TRBD1. Per the germline V gene, CDR1 is SGHAT and CDR2 is FQNNGV. This CDR3 is built from 15 residues. After removal of 2 bases from V and 4 bases from J, the junction contained 3 bases not matched to a gene.

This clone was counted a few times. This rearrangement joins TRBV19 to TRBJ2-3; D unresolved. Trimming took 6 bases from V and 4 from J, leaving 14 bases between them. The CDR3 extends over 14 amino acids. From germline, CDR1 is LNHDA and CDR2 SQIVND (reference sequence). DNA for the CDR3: TGTGCCAGTAGGATGCGGTGGGTCGCAGATACGCAGTATTTT. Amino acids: CASRMRWVADTQYF.

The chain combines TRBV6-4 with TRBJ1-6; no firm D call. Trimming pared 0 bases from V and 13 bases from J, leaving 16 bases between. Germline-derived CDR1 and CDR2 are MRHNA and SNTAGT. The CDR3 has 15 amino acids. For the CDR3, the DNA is TGTGCCAGCAGTGACTCCTCGTTCAATTCGGGCCCCCTCCACTTT. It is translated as CASSDSSFNSGPLHF.

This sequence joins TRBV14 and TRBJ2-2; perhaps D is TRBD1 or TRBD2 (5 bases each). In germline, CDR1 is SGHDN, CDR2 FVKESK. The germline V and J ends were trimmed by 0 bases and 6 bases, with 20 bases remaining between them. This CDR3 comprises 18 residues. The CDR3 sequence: CASSQDSGPPLGPGELFF. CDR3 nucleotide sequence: TGTGCCAGCAGCCAAGACTCGGGACCCCCGCTGGGTCCCGGGGAGCTGTTTTTT. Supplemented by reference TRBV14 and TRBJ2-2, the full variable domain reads EAGVTQFPSHSVIEKGQTVTLRCDPISGHDNLYWYRRVMGKEIKFLLHFVKESKQDESGMPNNRFLAERTGGTYSTLKVQPAELEDSGVYFCASSQDSGPPLGPGELFFGEGSRLTVL.

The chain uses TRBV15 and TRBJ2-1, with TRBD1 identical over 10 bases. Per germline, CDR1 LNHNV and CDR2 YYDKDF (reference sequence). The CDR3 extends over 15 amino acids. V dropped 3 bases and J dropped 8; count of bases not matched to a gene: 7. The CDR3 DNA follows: TGTGCCACCAGCAGGACAGGGGGCGAGGTCGATGAGCAGTTCTTC. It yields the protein CATSRTGGEVDEQFF.

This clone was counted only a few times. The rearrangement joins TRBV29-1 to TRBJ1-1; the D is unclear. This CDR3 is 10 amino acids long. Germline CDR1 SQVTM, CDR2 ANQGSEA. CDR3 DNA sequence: TGCAGTGCTTTTAACACTGAAGCTTTCTTT. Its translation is CSAFNTEAFF.

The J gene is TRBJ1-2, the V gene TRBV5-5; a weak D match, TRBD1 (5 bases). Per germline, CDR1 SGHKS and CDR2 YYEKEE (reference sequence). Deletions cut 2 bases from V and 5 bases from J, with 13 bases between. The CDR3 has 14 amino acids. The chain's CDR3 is CASSLGQGGYGYTF. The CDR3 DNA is TGTGCCAGCAGCTTAGGGCAGGGTGGATATGGCTACACCTTC. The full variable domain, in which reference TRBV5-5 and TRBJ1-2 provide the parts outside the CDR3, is DAGVTQSPTHLIKTRGQQVTLRCSPISGHKSVSWYQQVLGQGPQFIFQYYEKEERGRGNFPDRFSARQFPNYSSELNVNALLLGDSALYLCASSLGQGGYGYTFGSGTRLTVV.

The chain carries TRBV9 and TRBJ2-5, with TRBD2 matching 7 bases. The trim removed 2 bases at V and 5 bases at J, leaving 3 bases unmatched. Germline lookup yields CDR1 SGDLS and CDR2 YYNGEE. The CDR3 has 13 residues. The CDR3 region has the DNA TGTGCCAGCAGCGTTTGGGGGGGTGAGACCCAGTACTTC. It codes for CASSVWGGETQYF.

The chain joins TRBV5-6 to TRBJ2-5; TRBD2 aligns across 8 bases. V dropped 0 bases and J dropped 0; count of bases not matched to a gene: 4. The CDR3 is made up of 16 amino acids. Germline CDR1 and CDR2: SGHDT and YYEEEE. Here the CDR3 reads CASSLGASGYQETQYF. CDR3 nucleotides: TGTGCCAGCAGCTTGGGTGCTAGCGGGTACCAAGAGACCCAGTACTTC.

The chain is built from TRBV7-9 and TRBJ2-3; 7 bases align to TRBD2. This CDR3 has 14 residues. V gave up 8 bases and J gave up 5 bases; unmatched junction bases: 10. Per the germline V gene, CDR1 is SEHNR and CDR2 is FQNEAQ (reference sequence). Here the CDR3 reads CASQEGGEGDTQYF. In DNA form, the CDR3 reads TGTGCCAGCCAAGAAGGCGGGGAGGGAGATACGCAGTATTTT.

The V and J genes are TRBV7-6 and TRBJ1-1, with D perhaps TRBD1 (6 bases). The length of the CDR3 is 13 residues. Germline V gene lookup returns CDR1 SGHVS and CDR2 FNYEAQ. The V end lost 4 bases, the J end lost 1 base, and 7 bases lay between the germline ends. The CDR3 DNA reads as TGTGCCAGCAGCTCGACAGGGAACACTGAAGCTTTCTTT. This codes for CASSSTGNTEAFF.

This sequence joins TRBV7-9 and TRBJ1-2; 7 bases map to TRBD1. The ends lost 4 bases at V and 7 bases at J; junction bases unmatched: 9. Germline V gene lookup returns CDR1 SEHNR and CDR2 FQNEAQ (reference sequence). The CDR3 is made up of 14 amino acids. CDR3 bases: TGTGCCAGCAGCTCCCGACAGGGAGGAAGTGGCTACACCTTC. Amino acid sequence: CASSSRQGGSGYTF.

CDR3 nucleotides: TGTGCCAGCAGCTTGGTGCGTAGAGACACTGAAGCTTTCTTT. Translating gives CASSLVRRDTEAFF. The V call is TRBV5-5, the J call TRBJ1-1; the D is unclear. V dropped 0 bases and J dropped 3 bases, with 9 bases sitting between them. CDR3 length: 14 amino acids. CDR1 is SGHKS and CDR2 is YYEKEE in the germline V gene (reference sequence).

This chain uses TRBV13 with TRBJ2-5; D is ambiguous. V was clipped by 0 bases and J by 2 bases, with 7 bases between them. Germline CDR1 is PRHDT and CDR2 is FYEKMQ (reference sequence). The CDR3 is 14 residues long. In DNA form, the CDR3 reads TGTGCCAGCAGCTTAGGGGATTTACAAGAGACCCAGTACTTC. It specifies CASSLGDLQETQYF.

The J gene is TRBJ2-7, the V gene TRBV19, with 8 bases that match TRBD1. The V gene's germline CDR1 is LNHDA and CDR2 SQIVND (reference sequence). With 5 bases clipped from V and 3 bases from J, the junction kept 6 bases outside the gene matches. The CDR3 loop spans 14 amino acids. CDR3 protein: CASSPPGQDYEQYF. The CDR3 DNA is TGTGCCAGTAGTCCGCCGGGACAGGACTACGAGCAGTACTTC.

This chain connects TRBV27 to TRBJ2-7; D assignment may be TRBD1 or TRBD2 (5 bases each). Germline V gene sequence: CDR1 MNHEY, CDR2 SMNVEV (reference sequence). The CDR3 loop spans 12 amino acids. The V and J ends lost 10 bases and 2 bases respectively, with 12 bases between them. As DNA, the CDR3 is TGTGCCACCCGTTTGGGGGCCTACGAGCAGTACTTC. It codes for CATRLGAYEQYF.

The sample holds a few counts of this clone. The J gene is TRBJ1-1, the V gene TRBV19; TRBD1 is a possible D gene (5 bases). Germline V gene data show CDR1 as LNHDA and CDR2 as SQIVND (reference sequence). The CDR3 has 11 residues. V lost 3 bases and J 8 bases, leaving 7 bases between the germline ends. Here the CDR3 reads CASSIGGEAFF. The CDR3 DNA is TGTGCCAGTAGTATCGGGGGGGAAGCTTTCTTT.